The T cell receptor (beta chain) under discussion was sequenced for a study of shared clonotypes between healthy human individuals. Findings and limits, study-wide: On the whole, naive subsets had larger estimated richness than memory subsets had. Genetic and exposure-history diversity was limited by the small donor number.

V dropped 6 bases and J dropped 6 bases, with 6 bases sitting between them. This CDR3 spans 11 amino acids. From germline, CDR1 is SNHLY and CDR2 FYNNEI. On this clone: Its cognate antigen is unknown.

Produced via immunoSEQ multiplex PCR; TCRdb's table is partial and in-frame only. The table shows some 2,500,000 clones, with under 95% occurring only once. The V gene is TRBV2, the J gene TRBJ2-4, with D perhaps given as TRBD1 or TRBD2 (5 bases each). This receptor was identified in a man in his late teens or twenties in good health. Some clones in this sample may be carry-over from other donors' samples. What was sequenced was naive CD4+ T cells from PBMCs. Subset indicated: CD45RA+ positively selected. The CDR3: CASRGVNIQYF. CDR3 nucleotides: TGTGCCAGCAGGGGGGTAAACATTCAGTACTTC.